This T cell receptor beta chain originates from a study of T cell repertoires in cytomegalovirus infection. Whole-study context: Indicated by public TCR beta signatures were CMV infection and matching HLA type.

The CDR3 is 14 amino acids. CDR1 and CDR2 from the germline V gene are MNHEY and SMNVEV (reference sequence). V lost 5 bases and J lost 5; bases outside the gene matches: 6. MiXCR, run by TCRdb on the reads, gives a single entry per CDR3 protein. The sample has 170,000 or so distinct CDR3 sequences, about a sixth seen once. The chain joins TRBV27 to TRBJ2-5; 9 bases align to TRBD2. The sequencing sample was made of CD8+ T cells from PBMCs. The sequence derives from a human donor in good health (CMV status not recorded). Some clones in this sample may be carry-over from other donors' samples. CDR3 DNA sequence: TGTGCCAGCAGTCCCGGACTAGCGATCGAGACCCAGTACTTC. Translation: CASSPGLAIETQYF.